The rows below give T cell receptor beta chains drawn from one sample of a study of control samples from healthy donors and cancer patients. This table comes from immunoSEQ multiplex PCR, and its TCRdb copy is limited to in-frame clones, with some not included. The sample consists of 150,000 or so clones, approximately 86% of them appearing once. Sample: blood. These receptors came from a man aged 18 to 35 in good health. Both conserved end residues are part of each CDR3. D genes are given only for firm matches. Only some rows state a clone size, as once, few, many or a class for expanded clones.

V gene: TRBV19
clone size: .
D gene: .
J gene: TRBJ2-7
CDR3 DNA: TGTGCCAGTAGTACCTCCCTGGGGTACGAGCAGTACTTC
CDR3 protein: CASSTSLGYEQYF

V gene: TRBV12-5
clone size: .
D gene: TRBD1
J gene: TRBJ2-1
CDR3 DNA: TGTGCTAGTGGTTTGGATATTCAGGGGGTCGGCGAGCAGTTCTTC
CDR3 protein: CASGLDIQGVGEQFF

V gene: TRBV15
clone size: .
D gene: TRBD1
J gene: TRBJ1-2
CDR3 DNA: TGTGCCACCAGCACGGACAGGAACTATGGCTACACCTTC
CDR3 protein: CATSTDRNYGYTF

V gene: TRBV7-9
clone size: .
D gene: .
J gene: TRBJ1-4
CDR3 DNA: TGTGCCAGCAGCTTGAGGACAGCAACTAATGAAAAACTGTTTTTT
CDR3 protein: CASSLRTATNEKLFF

V gene: TRBV7-2
clone size: .
D gene: .
J gene: TRBJ2-7
CDR3 DNA: TGTGCCAGCAGCTGGGCGTGGGGCGGGACCTACGAGCAGTACTTC
CDR3 protein: CASSWAWGGTYEQYF

V gene: TRBV18
clone size: .
D gene: .
J gene: TRBJ1-3
CDR3 DNA: TGTGCCAGCTCACCTCGGGAGCAAACTGGAAACACCATATATTTT
CDR3 protein: CASSPREQTGNTIYF

V gene: TRBV5-1
clone size: .
D gene: .
J gene: TRBJ2-3
CDR3 DNA: TGCGCCAGCAGCTTGCGGGGGTTGGGATGGGAGGATACGCAGTATTTT
CDR3 protein: CASSLRGLGWEDTQYF

V gene: TRBV5-6
clone size: once
D gene: TRBD1
J gene: TRBJ2-5
CDR3 DNA: TGTGCCAGCAGCAACGAGGGGACAGGGGAGACCCAGTACTTC
CDR3 protein: CASSNEGTGETQYF

V gene: TRBV20-1
clone size: .
D gene: .
J gene: TRBJ2-3
CDR3 DNA: TGCAGTGCTAGAAGGGCAGATACGCAGTATTTT
CDR3 protein: CSARRADTQYF

V gene: TRBV4-3
clone size: once
D gene: .
J gene: TRBJ1-4
CDR3 DNA: TGCGCCAGCAGCCGCCTAGTAGAACAGGGACTTCCTGAAAAACTGTTTTTT
CDR3 protein: CASSRLVEQGLPEKLFF

V gene: TRBV4-3
clone size: once
D gene: .
J gene: TRBJ2-7
CDR3 DNA: TGCGCCAGCAGCCAAGGGTACGGGGAGTCCTCCTACGAGCAGTACTTC
CDR3 protein: CASSQGYGESSYEQYF

V gene: TRBV4-3
clone size: .
D gene: TRBD1
J gene: TRBJ2-7
CDR3 DNA: TGCGCCAGCAGCTCCGCGGGGACAGGGGCCTACGAGCAGTACTTC
CDR3 protein: CASSSAGTGAYEQYF

V gene: TRBV28
clone size: .
D gene: TRBD1
J gene: TRBJ1-4
CDR3 DNA: TGTGCCAGCAGCCCCCCCTCACAGGGGTTTGAAAAACTGTTTTTT
CDR3 protein: CASSPPSQGFEKLFF

V gene: TRBV7-2
clone size: .
D gene: .
J gene: TRBJ1-1
CDR3 DNA: TGTGCCAGCAGAAATTCAGGGAACACTGAAGCTTTCTTT
CDR3 protein: CASRNSGNTEAFF

V gene: TRBV28
clone size: .
D gene: .
J gene: TRBJ1-2
CDR3 DNA: TGTGCCAGCAGTTTAAGCCATAAAACTGGCTACACCTTC
CDR3 protein: CASSLSHKTGYTF

V gene: TRBV3-1/TRBV3-2
clone size: once
D gene: .
J gene: TRBJ2-5
CDR3 DNA: TGTGCCAGCAGCCAAGATTTCGGCGGTGAGACCCAGTACTTC
CDR3 protein: CASSQDFGGETQYF

V gene: TRBV3-1/TRBV3-2
clone size: .
D gene: TRBD2
J gene: TRBJ2-5
CDR3 DNA: TGTGCCAGCAGCCAAGATATGATAGCGGGGGGGCCTTACACCCAGTACTTC
CDR3 protein: CASSQDMIAGGPYTQYF

V gene: TRBV23-1
clone size: .
D gene: .
J gene: TRBJ2-1
CDR3 DNA: TGCGCCAGCACCCAAACTGGGACGGTCTACAATGAGCAGTTCTTC
CDR3 protein: CASTQTGTVYNEQFF

V gene: TRBV7-8
clone size: once
D gene: .
J gene: TRBJ2-1
CDR3 DNA: TGTGCCAGCAGCCGCGACAGCGAAACGGGGGAAAGCTCCTACAATGAGCAGTTCTTC
CDR3 protein: CASSRDSETGESSYNEQFF

V gene: TRBV7-9
clone size: .
D gene: TRBD1
J gene: TRBJ1-6
CDR3 DNA: TGTGCCAGCAGACGACAGGGTTCGGATTCACCCCTCCACTTT
CDR3 protein: CASRRQGSDSPLHF

V gene: TRBV28
clone size: .
D gene: .
J gene: TRBJ1-5
CDR3 DNA: TGTGCCAGCAGTTTACGCGCGGATCAGCCCCAGCATTTT
CDR3 protein: CASSLRADQPQHF

V gene: TRBV11-3
clone size: .
D gene: .
J gene: TRBJ2-1
CDR3 DNA: TGTGCCAGCAGCTTATTTGGTCAGGGTGAGAATGAGCAGTTCTTC
CDR3 protein: CASSLFGQGENEQFF

V gene: TRBV9
clone size: .
D gene: .
J gene: TRBJ2-2
CDR3 DNA: TGTGCCAGCAGCGTGGCAGGGGCCACCGGGGAGCTGTTTTTT
CDR3 protein: CASSVAGATGELFF

V gene: TRBV6-2/TRBV6-3
clone size: .
D gene: TRBD2
J gene: TRBJ2-3
CDR3 DNA: TGTGCCAGCAGCCGGGACTACACAGATACGCAGTATTTT
CDR3 protein: CASSRDYTDTQYF

V gene: TRBV5-4
clone size: .
D gene: .
J gene: TRBJ1-2
CDR3 DNA: TGTGCCAGCATCACCCTGGGGCAGGACCCCGGCTATGGCTACACCTTC
CDR3 protein: CASITLGQDPGYGYTF

V gene: TRBV5-6
clone size: .
D gene: .
J gene: TRBJ2-7
CDR3 DNA: TGTGCCAGCAAAAAAACAGGGTCACCCCCCCGCGAGCAGTACTTC
CDR3 protein: CASKKTGSPPREQYF

V gene: TRBV5-1
clone size: once
D gene: .
J gene: TRBJ2-1
CDR3 DNA: TGCGCCAGCAGCTTTGGCGGGGACAATGAGCAGTTCTTC
CDR3 protein: CASSFGGDNEQFF

V gene: TRBV7-9
clone size: .
D gene: TRBD1
J gene: TRBJ2-1
CDR3 DNA: TGTGCCAGCAGCAGGACCGGGACAGGGAGGGATGAGCAGTTCTTC
CDR3 protein: CASSRTGTGRDEQFF

V gene: TRBV6-2/TRBV6-3
clone size: .
D gene: .
J gene: TRBJ1-1
CDR3 DNA: TGTGCCAGCAGTTATAGTCAGAACACTGAAGCTTTCTTT
CDR3 protein: CASSYSQNTEAFF

V gene: TRBV4-2
clone size: .
D gene: TRBD2
J gene: TRBJ2-7
CDR3 DNA: TGTGCCAGCAGCCGGGCGGGAGGGGATCCCTACGAGCAGTACTTC
CDR3 protein: CASSRAGGDPYEQYF

V gene: TRBV9
clone size: .
D gene: TRBD2
J gene: TRBJ2-2
CDR3 DNA: TGTGCCAGCAGCCTACCAGCGGGGGACAACACCGGGGAGCTGTTTTTT
CDR3 protein: CASSLPAGDNTGELFF

V gene: TRBV19
clone size: .
D gene: .
J gene: TRBJ1-5
CDR3 DNA: TGTGCCAGTAGTAGACAGGCTTATAGCAATCAGCCCCAGCATTTT
CDR3 protein: CASSRQAYSNQPQHF

V gene: TRBV2
clone size: .
D gene: TRBD1
J gene: TRBJ2-5
CDR3 DNA: TGTGCCAGCAGTGAGGTTCGGGACAGGGCTCCGGGGGAGACCCAGTACTTC
CDR3 protein: CASSEVRDRAPGETQYF

V gene: TRBV4-2
clone size: .
D gene: .
J gene: TRBJ1-4
CDR3 DNA: TGTGCCAGCAGCCAAGGGGGGACTGATGAAAAACTGTTTTTT
CDR3 protein: CASSQGGTDEKLFF

V gene: TRBV4-3
clone size: .
D gene: .
J gene: TRBJ1-2
CDR3 DNA: TGCGCCAGCAGCCCACAGCGCTTTTCTAACTATGGCTACACCTTC
CDR3 protein: CASSPQRFSNYGYTF

V gene: TRBV3-1/TRBV3-2
clone size: .
D gene: TRBD1
J gene: TRBJ2-7
CDR3 DNA: TGTGCCAGCAGCCGGGGACAGGGGATTGCGCAGTACTTC
CDR3 protein: CASSRGQGIAQYF

V gene: TRBV18
clone size: .
D gene: .
J gene: TRBJ1-3
CDR3 DNA: TGTGCCAGCTCACCACCCGGGGGGATTGGAAACACCATATATTTT
CDR3 protein: CASSPPGGIGNTIYF

V gene: TRBV4-3
clone size: .
D gene: .
J gene: TRBJ1-3
CDR3 DNA: TGCGCCAGCAGCGAAAGGACGGGTGGAAACACCATATATTTT
CDR3 protein: CASSERTGGNTIYF

V gene: TRBV6-6
clone size: .
D gene: .
J gene: TRBJ1-1
CDR3 DNA: TGTGCCAGCCGTGGGTCCATCGCGGGGACTGAAGCTTTCTTT
CDR3 protein: CASRGSIAGTEAFF

V gene: TRBV11-2
clone size: .
D gene: .
J gene: TRBJ1-6
CDR3 DNA: TGTGCCAGCAGCTTTTTGGACAGAACGAATTCACCCCTCCACTTT
CDR3 protein: CASSFLDRTNSPLHF

V gene: TRBV28
clone size: .
D gene: .
J gene: TRBJ1-2
CDR3 DNA: TGTGCCAGCAGTTTATTCGGTCTGGGAGATGGCTACACCTTC
CDR3 protein: CASSLFGLGDGYTF

V gene: TRBV9
clone size: .
D gene: .
J gene: TRBJ2-2
CDR3 DNA: TGTGCCAGCAGCGCCACAGGGTACGGGGAGCTGTTTTTT
CDR3 protein: CASSATGYGELFF

V gene: TRBV10-3
clone size: .
D gene: .
J gene: TRBJ2-2
CDR3 DNA: TGTGCCATCCGCAGGAACACCGGGGAGCTGTTTTTT
CDR3 protein: CAIRRNTGELFF

V gene: TRBV5-1
clone size: .
D gene: TRBD2
J gene: TRBJ2-1
CDR3 DNA: TGCGCCAGCAGCGAACGTAGCGGGGGGGCCTTTGATGAGCAGTTCTTC
CDR3 protein: CASSERSGGAFDEQFF

V gene: TRBV9
clone size: .
D gene: .
J gene: TRBJ2-1
CDR3 DNA: TGTGCCAGCAGTAGGTACAATGAGCAGTTCTTC
CDR3 protein: CASSRYNEQFF

V gene: TRBV3-1/TRBV3-2
clone size: .
D gene: .
J gene: TRBJ1-2
CDR3 DNA: TGTGCCAGCAGCCAATCATCCTTCCGGGACGGGGGCGGCTACACCTTC
CDR3 protein: CASSQSSFRDGGGYTF

V gene: TRBV9
clone size: .
D gene: TRBD2
J gene: TRBJ2-5
CDR3 DNA: TGTGCCAGCGGTCGGGAGGGGACCCAGTACTTC
CDR3 protein: CASGREGTQYF

V gene: TRBV3-1/TRBV3-2
clone size: .
D gene: TRBD1
J gene: TRBJ2-1
CDR3 DNA: TGTGCCAGCAGCCAAGATCCGGGACAGGGGAGGGGTGAGCAGTTCTTC
CDR3 protein: CASSQDPGQGRGEQFF

V gene: TRBV7-2
clone size: .
D gene: .
J gene: TRBJ2-3
CDR3 DNA: TGTGCCAGCAGCTTAACCCTCGGGCTCGGTGGCCCAGATACGCAGTATTTT
CDR3 protein: CASSLTLGLGGPDTQYF

V gene: TRBV15
clone size: once
D gene: .
J gene: TRBJ1-4
CDR3 DNA: TGTGCCACCCGCCTGACTGGGACCGGGGCAACTAATGAAAAACTGTTTTTT
CDR3 protein: CATRLTGTGATNEKLFF